The 11 T cell receptor beta chains below all came from one sample that was sequenced in a study of T cells in Graves' hyperthyroidism and ophthalmopathy. RNA transcripts were the template for amplifying TCR beta CDR3 regions. The HTBI primer set was used in a first-round RT-PCR of the TCR CDR3. TCRdb called the multiplex PCR reads again in MiXCR, with one record for every CDR3 protein. This table holds 700,000 or so distinct CDR3 sequences, about 14% found once. Sequencing used blood. These receptors were taken from a woman aged 45-65 years with Graves' ophthalmopathy.

This clonotype has only a few counts. CDR3 in amino acids: CSAVGTGDQPQHF. The DNA of the CDR3 is TGCAGTGCTGTCGGGACAGGGGATCAGCCCCAGCATTTT. The chain employs TRBV20-1 and TRBJ1-5; 10 bases line up with TRBD1. The CDR3 is made up of 13 amino acids. V lost 5 bases, J lost 5 bases, and 3 bases stayed unmatched. Looked up from germline, CDR1 is DFQATT and CDR2 is SNEGSKA (reference sequence).

This clonotype was seen many times. The chain recombines TRBV24-1 with TRBJ2-2; the match to TRBD1 covers 8 bases. The CDR3 spans 20 residues. Trimming cost V 5 bases and J 4 bases; bases outside gene matches: 20. Germline lookup yields CDR1 KGHDR and CDR2 SFDVKD. The CDR3 sequence is CATSGVELGTGSKITGELFF. The CDR3 DNA reads as TGTGCCACCAGTGGTGTAGAACTCGGGACAGGATCGAAGATCACCGGGGAGCTGTTTTTT.

This clonotype was picked up many times. The chain is built from TRBV7-9 and TRBJ2-7; 16 nucleotides align to TRBD2. CDR3 length: 18 amino acids. V shed 5 bases, J shed 1 base, and the junction held 8 bases outside the gene matches. Germline V gene lookup returns CDR1 SEHNR and CDR2 FQNEAQ (reference sequence). CDR3 protein: CASSVGLAGGHPSYEQYF. CDR3 DNA sequence: TGTGCCAGCAGCGTGGGACTAGCGGGAGGGCACCCATCCTACGAGCAGTACTTC.

This clonotype came up many times. V gene TRBV6-2 or TRBV6-3 combines with J gene TRBJ2-7, with 7 bases fitting TRBD2. Germline lookup yields CDR1 MNHEY and CDR2 SVGEGT. With V trimmed by 0 bases and J by 6 bases, 14 bases remained unmatched. The CDR3 totals 17 residues. The CDR3 nucleotides read TGTGCCAGCAGTTACTCCGGCGGGAGTGCTTTTGTTGTCGAGCAGTACTTC. The encoded protein is CASSYSGGSAFVVEQYF.

This clonotype showed up just a few times. The gene calls are TRBV20-1 and TRBJ2-5, with 14 bases matching TRBD2. The trim removed 6 bases at V and 2 bases at J, leaving 8 bases unmatched. Germline CDR1 DFQATT, CDR2 SNEGSKA (reference sequence). The length of the CDR3 is 16 residues. CDR3 DNA: TGCAGTGCAAGATCGGGACTAGCGGGAGTTCAAGAGACCCAGTACTTC. This gives the protein CSARSGLAGVQETQYF.

This clonotype was recorded many times. The chain couples TRBV18 to TRBJ1-1; 7 positions agree with TRBD1. The V and J ends lost 4 bases and 1 base, in that order; junction bases with no gene match: 6. There are 15 residues in the CDR3. CDR1 KGHSH and CDR2 LQKENI come from the germline V gene. The CDR3, as DNA: TGTGCCAGCTCACGACCGGGACAGAGGAACACTGAAGCTTTCTTT. Amino acids: CASSRPGQRNTEAFF.

This clonotype was found many times. V and J are TRBV5-1 and TRBJ2-3, with D unclear. Between the trimmed V and J ends, which lost 2 bases and 5 bases, there was a span of 9 bases. The germline V gene has CDR1 SGHRS and CDR2 YFSETQ. This CDR3 is 13 amino acids long. The CDR3 loop is CASSLGIRDTQYF. CDR3 in DNA: TGCGCCAGCAGCTTAGGTATTAGAGATACGCAGTATTTT.

At least ten counts were recorded for this clonotype. The chain combines TRBV5-1 with TRBJ2-1; TRBD1 might be the D (6 bases). Trimming stripped 1 base from V and 8 bases from J, with 19 bases between. The CDR3 is 16 residues long. Germline CDR1 is SGHRS and CDR2 is YFSETQ. CDR3: CASSLPQGGSIYEQFF. CDR3 nucleotide sequence: TGCGCCAGCAGCTTGCCACAGGGTGGTTCGATCTATGAGCAGTTCTTC.

This sequence joins TRBV9 and TRBJ1-1, with TRBD1 identical over 8 bases. The CDR3 spans 15 residues. Germline assignment: CDR1 SGDLS and CDR2 YYNGEE. V was clipped by 0 bases and J by 1 base; unmatched bases: 2. The CDR3 DNA follows: TGTGCCAGCAGCGTAGGGGGGACAGGGAACACTGAAGCTTTCTTT. Translated, it gives CASSVGGTGNTEAFF.

This chain connects TRBV6-1 to TRBJ2-1, with TRBD2 matching 12 bases. The CDR3 is 15 amino acids. With V trimmed by 4 bases and J by 5 bases, 3 bases remained unmatched. In germline, CDR1 is MNHNS, CDR2 SASEGT. In DNA, the CDR3 is TGTGCCAGCAGTGTCCGGACTAGCGGGAACAATGAGCAGTTCTTC. This gives the protein CASSVRTSGNNEQFF.

At least ten counts were recorded for this clonotype. This sequence joins TRBV6-1 and TRBJ2-7; 7 bases are shared with TRBD2. The CDR3 is 14 residues long. J lost 3 bases, V lost 5 bases, and 7 bases had no gene match. CDR1 and CDR2 from the germline V gene are MNHNS and SASEGT. For the CDR3, the DNA is TGTGCCAGCAGTAGACGGGGGGACGACTACGAGCAGTACTTC. It codes for CASSRRGDDYEQYF.